This entry features one TCR beta chain sequence. The specificity of this receptor is unknown. No much larger clone is present one base from it, and per-base qualities are unavailable. CDR1 and CDR2, looked up from the germline V gene (reference sequence), are SEHNR and FQNEAQ. V loses 11 bases of germline sequence and J loses 0 bases, and the interval between the two ends is 10 bases. The CDR3 goes from the cysteine to the phenylalanine over 12 residues. The read is trimmed to its CDR3 DNA, 36 bases read in frame from base 1. Donors were healthy HIV-negative adults with no recently reported acute infections or vaccinations. All donors were Caucasian adults living in Nashville, Tennessee, USA. CD4+ T cells were enriched through magnetic negative selection, after which naive cells were positively selected on CD45RA and the remaining negative fraction served as the memory subset. Blood was collected by leukapheresis, and PBMCs were isolated by Ficoll-Histopaque density gradient centrifugation and then cryopreserved in liquid nitrogen vapor phase. Purity and quantity of every magnetically sorted T cell population were checked by analytical flow cytometry. Genomic DNA was isolated from each sorted fraction and quantified by UV absorbance on a Nanodrop 2000c.

The data derive from a study of shared clonotypes between healthy human individuals (dated by TCRdb to 2020 to 2022). For the wider study: A couple of women and three men aged 18 to 49 years were included in the cohort. For each donor, three plates each were used for CD4 naive and CD4 memory, two plates were used for CD8 naive, and one plate was used for CD8 memory. To increase sequencing depth and limit assay-specific biases, different laboratories used diverse techniques to prepare libraries and sequence TCR repertoires. To estimate repertoire size and how much clonotype sharing occurs between individuals, the study deeply sequenced the blood TCR repertoires of several healthy adults. Per donor, leukapheresis produced somewhere between about 0.8 and 9 billion PBMCs. The paper's findings and limits, for the study overall: Sampling was restricted to blood, and TCR repertoires in tissue are likely to differ from TCR repertoires in blood. Across a handful of donors, roughly 5% of naive CD4, around 3.3% of naive CD8, under 2.5% of memory CD4, and roughly 0.41% of memory CD8 clonotypes were shared. Pairwise subsampling led to the expectation that sequencing depth would affect the degree of clonotype sharing among donors. Even with the large sequencing depth, rarefaction of the sorted-subset datasets indicated that sequencing was incomplete. Larger estimated clonotype richness was generally found for naive subsets than for memory subsets. Higher generation probabilities were observed for clonotypes shared by all four sorted-subset donors than for non-shared clonotypes. Because the study included only a small number of donors, the genetic and exposure-history diversity represented was limited.

TCR CDR3 regions were amplified from genomic DNA by multiplex PCR using the deep immunoSEQ assay. Extracted genomic DNA from each cell subset was distributed evenly across all wells of several immunoSEQ 96-well plates, and each plate was treated as a replicate. For sorted subsets, each replicate PCR was loaded with about 200 ng genomic DNA, equivalent to some 27,000 T cell genomes. The purified libraries were quantified using a Qubit 3.0 fluorometer, sized with a Bioanalyzer 2100, and then quantified again using the KAPA Library Quantification kit. A separate single-read 150-cycle Illumina NextSeq 550 flow cell was used to sequence each immunoSEQ 96-well plate. The authors' pipeline ran thus. Because only junctional sequences without quality scores were contained in the immunoSEQ output, filtering matching that applied to full-length reads could not be performed. To assign V/J genes and CDR3, sequences were annotated using PyIR, a Python wrapper for IgBLAST v1.9, with IMGT germline references. Reads with weak V/J assignments (E-value above 1e-6), missing CDR3, stop codons, out-of-frame junctions, or ambiguous translated residues were removed. V3J clonotypes were defined as sequences sharing an identical inferred V gene, J gene, and CDR3 amino acid sequence. Percentage overlap between repertoires was calculated by dividing the number of shared unique clonotypes by the size of the smaller repertoire. Repertoire richness was assessed with RTK rarefaction, the Chao1 estimator, and Recon v2.1 estimates of unobserved clonotypes. For all TCRbeta clonotypes obtained by the gDNA method from a handful of donors, generation probabilities were computed with OLGA. Imported from immuneACCESS, the table was reduced by TCRdb to in-frame sequences with V and J called. These copies leave out some clones; in studies compared against another copy, an unresolved V gene accounts for under half, and the cause of the remainder is not known. V, J and clone size reflect that table, while D and trimming were determined from the DNA. The sample table records more than 850,000 clones; roughly 74% of these occur just once. 0.4% to 0.55% of the sample rests with the top ten.

The rearranged segments are TRBV7-9 and TRBJ1-1; the D gene cannot be named for sure. The sequence was obtained from a man younger than 30 in good health. Some clones in this sample may be carry-over from other donors' samples. Sequencing used memory CD4+ T cells from PBMCs. The cell subset or site label here, explained by the study, means: CD45RA-negative fraction. Here is the DNA: TGTGCCTCGGACCGACTGAACACTGAAGCTTTCTTT. Translated, it reads CASDRLNTEAFF.